The 9 T cell receptor beta chains reported below all come from one sample, sequenced in a study of blood T cell repertoires in COVID-19. Clones were sequenced by immunoSEQ multiplex PCR, and TCRdb holds only the in-frame ones, with some missing. The data contain 350,000 to 400,000 clones, more than 75% of them singletons. Specimen: PBMCs or T cells enriched from blood (not recorded which). The origin of the receptors is a woman between 18 and 29 years old who had recovered from COVID-19.

The V gene is TRBV5-5, the J gene TRBJ1-1; D is ambiguous. Germline V gene lookup returns CDR1 SGHKS and CDR2 YYEKEE (reference sequence). This CDR3 spans 13 amino acids. Trimming stripped 2 bases from V and 6 bases from J, with 11 bases between. CDR3 residues: CASSLSGSAEAFF. CDR3 DNA: TGTGCCAGCAGCTTATCCGGGAGCGCTGAAGCTTTCTTT.

This clone was detected only once. The chain uses TRBV5-1 and TRBJ1-1; possibly TRBD1 for D (5 bases). Germline lookup yields CDR1 SGHRS and CDR2 YFSETQ. V lost 5 bases, J lost 4 bases, and 18 bases lay in between. CDR3 length: 15 amino acids. CDR3 sequence: CASSRSGTSPTEAFF. CDR3 DNA sequence: TGCGCCAGCAGTAGGTCCGGGACTTCCCCCACTGAAGCTTTCTTT.

The chain has TRBV20-1 and TRBJ1-1; D is ambiguous. The CDR3 sequence is 12 residues long. In germline, CDR1 is DFQATT, CDR2 SNEGSKA (reference sequence). V lost 3 bases to trimming and J lost 0 bases, with 5 bases between them. The DNA for the CDR3 is TGCAGTGCTAGTTTCGTGAACACTGAAGCTTTCTTT. This gives the protein CSASFVNTEAFF.

This rearrangement joins TRBV19 to TRBJ1-5, with TRBD1 matching 10 bases. This CDR3 comprises 15 residues. CDR1 and CDR2 (germline): LNHDA, SQIVND (reference sequence). V was pared by 4 bases and J by 2 bases, with 2 bases of the junction left unmatched. DNA of the CDR3: TGTGCCAGTAGTACCGGGACAGGGGGCAATCAGCCCCAGCATTTT. This translates into CASSTGTGGNQPQHF.

The rearrangement links TRBV10-2 to TRBJ1-5; D gene unclear. The CDR3 sequence is 16 residues long. Deletions cut 2 bases from V and 0 bases from J, with 11 bases between. Germline CDR1 reads WSHSY; CDR2 reads SAAADI. CDR3 nucleotide sequence: TGCGCCAGCAGTGAGGTTCGAGGGTATAGCAATCAGCCCCAGCATTTT. This encodes CASSEVRGYSNQPQHF.

V gene TRBV19 combines with J gene TRBJ1-1; D remains ambiguous. The germline V gene encodes CDR1 LNHDA and CDR2 SQIVND (reference sequence). The CDR3 sequence is 13 residues long. Trimming removed 4 bases at V and 1 base at J, with 7 bases between. CDR3 amino acids: CASSSYGNTEAFF. The CDR3 nucleotides are TGTGCCAGTAGTAGCTACGGGAACACTGAAGCTTTCTTT.

The chain combines TRBV27 with TRBJ2-7; D is possibly TRBD1 (5 bases). Deletions cut 6 bases from V and 3 bases from J, with 15 bases between. The CDR3 is 14 residues long. CDR1 is MNHEY, CDR2 SMNVEV, per germline (reference sequence). The CDR3 loop is CASSLLGQGYEQYF. DNA of the CDR3: TGTGCCAGCAGCCTCCTAGGCCAGGGCTACGAGCAGTACTTC.

CDR3 DNA: TGCAGTGCTAGTCTATGGGGCATGAACACTGAAGCTTTCTTT. Translated, it gives CSASLWGMNTEAFF. The rearrangement joins TRBV20-1 to TRBJ1-1; a possible D gene is TRBD1 (5 bases). CDR3 length: 14 amino acids. CDR1 is DFQATT, CDR2 SNEGSKA, per germline (reference sequence). V lost 3 bases and J 0 bases, leaving 11 bases between the germline ends.

CDR3 residues: CASSPYRSEKLFF. The CDR3 DNA reads as TGTGCCAGCTCACCCTACAGGAGTGAAAAACTGTTTTTT. The chain combines TRBV18 with TRBJ1-4; tentative D call: TRBD1 (5 bases). The CDR3 is 13 residues long. Germline loops: CDR1 KGHSH, CDR2 LQKENI. Trimming shortened V by 3 bases and J by 7 bases, and 9 bases separated the two germline ends.